Listed here is a single T cell receptor (beta chain). Clones were read by immunoSEQ multiplex PCR, and TCRdb kept only the in-frame ones, dropping some. Found here are 65,000 to 95,000 clones, more than 75% of them singletons; the top ten hold approximately 22%. This sample was included in a study of T cell responses to AZD1222 COVID-19 vaccine. The clonotype comes from an adult in good health. The sequences come from peripheral blood, collected on day 0 of AZD1222 vaccination.

The DNA of the CDR3 is TGTGCCAGTAGTATGGGGACAGGGGATGTCGGGGAGCTGTTTTTT. Amino acid sequence: CASSMGTGDVGELFF. The chain uses TRBV19 and TRBJ2-2; 10 bases match TRBD1. Germline V lookup: CDR1 LNHDA, CDR2 SQIVND (reference sequence). J was trimmed by 7 bases and V by 3 bases; bases with no gene match: 5. CDR3 size: 15 residues.